The sequence of this T cell receptor beta chain was determined in a study of PD-L1 blockade in urothelial cancer. J lost 4 bases, V lost 4 bases, and 16 bases had no gene match. CDR1 SQVTM and CDR2 ANQGSEA come from the germline V gene. The length of the CDR3 is 18 residues. Time point here: peripheral blood 6 weeks after treatment start. Only in-frame clones appear in the TCRdb table, and some are missing; sequencing was by immunoSEQ multiplex PCR. The repertoire holds 42,000 or so clones, with more than 75% as singletons. J is TRBJ2-3 and V is TRBV29-1, with 11 bases aligning to TRBD2. This clonotype was sampled from a man in his 60s with urothelial cancer. The sequencing used PBMCs, collected around atezolizumab (anti-PD-L1) treatment. Here the CDR3 DNA reads TGCAGCGTTGTAACCTCCGGGACTAGCGGCTTGCGGGCAGATACGCAGTATTTT. Its protein is CSVVTSGTSGLRADTQYF.